Sequencing of this T cell receptor beta chain was carried out in a study of blood T cells in healthy people across ages. Study conclusions and caveats: Shifts in expanded clonotypes may have been confounded by donor CMV status, which was unknown. The lack of PBMC sorting stopped any conclusive naive versus antigen-experienced comparison.

The authors ran a second PCR of 7 to 11 cycles using a sample-barcoded 5' primer and a J-beta primer mix. TCRdb re-called the 5' RACE reads with MiXCR, one entry per CDR3 protein. The repertoire consists of fewer than 1,200,000 distinct CDR3 sequences, with roughly a quarter occurring once and the leading ten covering around 0.75%. This clonotype has ten or more counts. Antigen: not known. There are 13 residues in the CDR3. The germline V and J ends were trimmed by 4 bases and 2 bases, with 7 bases remaining between them. Germline CDR1 and CDR2: MNHEY and SMNVEV (reference sequence). These data also featured in a second study, about T cells of mothers and their children. That paper states: Overlap in related mother-child pairs always slightly exceeded unrelated pairs, never significantly.

The sample taken for sequencing was blood. The V call is TRBV27, the J call TRBJ2-3; unclear D gene. This clonotype was obtained from a girl aged 2 to 9 in good health. This CDR3 reads CASSSLNTDTQYF. The CDR3 region has the DNA TGTGCCAGCAGTTCCCTTAACACAGATACGCAGTATTTT.